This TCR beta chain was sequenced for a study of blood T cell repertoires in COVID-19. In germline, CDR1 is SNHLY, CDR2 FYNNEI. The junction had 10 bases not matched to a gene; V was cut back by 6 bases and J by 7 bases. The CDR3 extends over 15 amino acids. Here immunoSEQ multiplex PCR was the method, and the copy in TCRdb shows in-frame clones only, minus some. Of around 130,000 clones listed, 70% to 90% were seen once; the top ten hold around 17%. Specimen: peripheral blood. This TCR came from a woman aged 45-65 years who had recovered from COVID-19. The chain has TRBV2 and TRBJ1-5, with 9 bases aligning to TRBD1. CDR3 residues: CASRVYRDRAQPQHF. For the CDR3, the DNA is TGTGCCAGCAGGGTATACCGGGACAGGGCCCAGCCCCAGCATTTT.